The 19 T cell receptor beta chains given below trace back to one sample, sequenced in a study of blood T cell repertoires in COVID-19. TCRdb keeps only in-frame clones here, not all; method: immunoSEQ multiplex PCR. The sample contains some 200,000 clones, more than 70% of which appear only once. Sequenced input: PBMCs or T cells enriched from blood (not recorded which). These receptors were obtained from a woman in her late teens or twenties who had recovered from COVID-19.

This chain connects TRBV20-1 to TRBJ1-2; no firm D call. This CDR3 contains 11 residues. Trimming took 6 bases from V and 8 from J, leaving 13 bases between them. Looked up from germline, CDR1 is DFQATT and CDR2 is SNEGSKA (reference sequence). CDR3 residues: CSALLVEGYTF. The CDR3, as DNA: TGCAGTGCCCTATTAGTCGAGGGCTACACCTTC.

The chain joins TRBV4-2 to TRBJ1-1, with 10 nucleotides matching TRBD1. The CDR3 is 15 residues long. J was trimmed by 1 base and V by 4 bases; bases with no gene match: 3. In germline, CDR1 is LGHNA, CDR2 YNFKEQ. The CDR3 DNA reads TGTGCCAGCAGCCCTCGGGACAGGGGGAACACTGAAGCTTTCTTT. Translated, it gives CASSPRDRGNTEAFF.

V and J are TRBV24-1 and TRBJ2-1, with D tentatively TRBD1 (6 bases). The CDR3 consists of 17 residues. The germline V gene has CDR1 KGHDR and CDR2 SFDVKD. V dropped 2 bases and J dropped 3 bases, with 16 bases sitting between them. The chain's CDR3 is CATSDSKQGSYYNEQFF. The CDR3 nucleotides read TGTGCCACCAGTGATTCGAAACAGGGCTCCTACTACAATGAGCAGTTCTTC.

The chain combines TRBV5-4 with TRBJ2-2; 10 nucleotides agree with TRBD1. J was trimmed by 6 bases and V by 7 bases; bases with no gene match: 6. CDR3 length equals 14 residues. Germline CDR1 and CDR2: SGHNT and YYREEE (reference sequence). This chain's CDR3 is CASSSGTGAGELFF. The CDR3 DNA is TGTGCCAGCTCCTCCGGGACAGGGGCCGGGGAGCTGTTTTTT. The whole variable domain, remainder taken from reference TRBV5-4 and TRBJ2-2, is ETGVTQSPTHLIKTRGQQVTLRCSSQSGHNTVSWYQQALGQGPQFIFQYYREEENGRGNFPPRFSGLQFPNYSSELNVNALELDDSALYLCASSSGTGAGELFFGEGSRLTVL.

The chain's CDR3 is CASTQGSGGSGYTF. The CDR3 DNA is TGTGCCAGCACCCAGGGGTCAGGGGGCTCGGGCTACACCTTC. This chain connects TRBV9 to TRBJ1-2; the match to TRBD1 covers 8 bases. The CDR3 loop spans 14 amino acids. After removal of 6 bases from V and 8 bases from J, the junction contained 12 bases not matched to a gene. Germline lookup yields CDR1 SGDLS and CDR2 YYNGEE.

The chain has TRBV27 and TRBJ2-7, with TRBD2 matching 9 bases. The CDR3 spans 17 residues. In germline, CDR1 is MNHEY, CDR2 SMNVEV (reference sequence). J was trimmed by 1 base and V by 3 bases; bases with no gene match: 10. The CDR3 DNA reads as TGTGCCAGCAGTTTTGTTAGCGGGGGTTTCGTGTCCTACGAGCAGTACTTC. Translating it yields CASSFVSGGFVSYEQYF.

The chain employs TRBV30 and TRBJ1-6; D is unclear. In germline, CDR1 is GTSNPN, CDR2 SVGIG (reference sequence). The CDR3 is 15 amino acids. The V end was cut by 0 bases, the J end by 9 bases, with 15 bases between. The CDR3 coding sequence is TGTGCCTGGAGTGTCTCTGAAGCGTCCGTTTCACCCCTCCACTTT. This gives the protein CAWSVSEASVSPLHF.

This rearrangement joins TRBV9 to TRBJ2-5; 10 nucleotides align to TRBD2. The CDR3 is 15 amino acids. Trimming at V came to 0 bases and at J to 4 bases, leaving 3 bases not matched to a gene. The V gene's germline CDR1 is SGDLS and CDR2 YYNGEE. CDR3 sequence reads: CASSVGLAGAETQYF. The CDR3 bases are TGTGCCAGCAGCGTAGGTCTAGCGGGAGCAGAGACCCAGTACTTC.

This rearrangement joins TRBV27 to TRBJ2-1; 9 nucleotides agree with TRBD2. CDR3 length: 16 residues. V gave up 1 base and J gave up 4 bases; unmatched junction bases: 5. The germline V gene has CDR1 MNHEY and CDR2 SMNVEV (reference sequence). The CDR3 DNA sequence: TGTGCCAGCAGTTTATGGGCGGGGGGGTGGTACAATGAGCAGTTCTTC. Encoded protein: CASSLWAGGWYNEQFF.

The V call is TRBV10-3, the J call TRBJ1-1; a possible D gene is TRBD1 (6 bases). Trimming removed 4 bases from V and 5 bases from J, with 17 bases in between. The germline CDR1 and CDR2 sequences are ENHRY and SYGVKD. The CDR3 spans 15 residues. The CDR3 DNA follows: TGTGCCATCAGTGGGACAGCGGTCTGGGAGACTGAAGCTTTCTTT. Protein product: CAISGTAVWETEAFF.

This chain links TRBV19 with TRBJ2-3; D gene ambiguous. V was trimmed by 6 bases and J by 2 bases, leaving 9 bases between them. Per germline, CDR1 LNHDA and CDR2 SQIVND (reference sequence). The CDR3 runs to 13 residues. The CDR3: CASRQTNTDTQYF. The CDR3 DNA is TGTGCCAGTAGACAGACCAACACAGATACGCAGTATTTT.

The CDR3 nucleotides are TGCGCCAGCAGCCCGGGACTAACAACTAGCACAGATACGCAGTATTTT. This codes for CASSPGLTTSTDTQYF. The V gene is TRBV5-1, the J gene TRBJ2-3; 7 bases fit TRBD2. V was clipped by 4 bases and J by 0 bases; unmatched bases: 8. CDR1 and CDR2 (germline): SGHRS, YFSETQ. CDR3 size: 16 residues.

This chain connects TRBV7-9 to TRBJ1-1; 9 nucleotides match TRBD1. V gave up 3 bases and J gave up 3 bases; unmatched junction bases: 8. Looked up from germline, CDR1 is SEHNR and CDR2 is FQNEAQ (reference sequence). CDR3 size: 16 residues. CDR3 nucleotide sequence: TGTGCCAGCAGCTTTCACCCGAGGACAGGGGACACTGAAGCTTTCTTT. Its protein is CASSFHPRTGDTEAFF.

The rearrangement uses TRBV6-1 and TRBJ1-6; D is unresolved. Trimming stripped 0 bases from V and 13 bases from J, with 13 bases between. CDR1 and CDR2 from the germline V gene are MNHNS and SASEGT. This CDR3 spans 14 amino acids. The CDR3: CASSEAREWVPLHF. CDR3 in DNA: TGTGCCAGCAGTGAAGCGAGGGAATGGGTCCCCCTCCACTTT.

The genes are TRBV11-2 and TRBJ2-2; TRBD2 agrees at 16 bases. The CDR3 length is 19 residues. The J segment lost 4 bases and the V segment lost 4 bases, leaving 9 bases of the junction unmatched. Germline lookup yields CDR1 SGHAT and CDR2 FQNNGV. The CDR3 here is CASSYRGLAGGPGTGELFF. The CDR3, as DNA: TGTGCCAGCAGCTACAGGGGACTAGCGGGGGGGCCCGGCACCGGGGAGCTGTTTTTT.

The chain uses TRBV7-2 and TRBJ2-7, with 9 positions matching TRBD2. The germline V gene encodes CDR1 SGHTA and CDR2 FQGNSA. This CDR3 region has 13 residues. Trimming took 0 bases from V and 12 from J; bases not matched to a gene: 6. This CDR3 reads CASSLAAGGAPYF. CDR3 sequence (DNA): TGTGCCAGCAGCTTAGCGGCGGGGGGGGCGCCGTACTTC.

The genes are TRBV4-2 and TRBJ2-3; D is possibly TRBD2 (7 bases). Looked up from germline, CDR1 is LGHNA and CDR2 is YNFKEQ. The V end was cut by 0 bases, the J end by 1 base, with 11 bases between. The CDR3 sequence is 16 residues long. The chain's CDR3 is CASSQEGGRGTDTQYF. The CDR3 DNA reads TGTGCCAGCAGCCAAGAGGGGGGGCGTGGCACAGATACGCAGTATTTT.

The rearrangement uses TRBV28 and TRBJ1-2, with D perhaps matching TRBD1 (5 bases). CDR3 length equals 13 residues. The germline V gene encodes CDR1 MDHEN and CDR2 SYDVKM. The V gene lost 6 bases and the J gene lost 3 bases, with 11 bases spanning the gap. The DNA for the CDR3 is TGTGCCAGCAGCCTACAGGAGTACTATGGCTACACCTTC. Protein product: CASSLQEYYGYTF.

In DNA form, the CDR3 reads TGTGCCACCAGCATAAGGACAGGGCAGGGCTACACCTTC. This sequence encodes CATSIRTGQGYTF. The chain employs TRBV15 and TRBJ1-2, with TRBD1 identical over 8 bases. The CDR3 extends over 13 amino acids. Germline V CDR1 and CDR2: LNHNV, YYDKDF (reference sequence). Germline trimming cut 4 bases from V and 8 bases from J; bases unmatched to any gene: 6.